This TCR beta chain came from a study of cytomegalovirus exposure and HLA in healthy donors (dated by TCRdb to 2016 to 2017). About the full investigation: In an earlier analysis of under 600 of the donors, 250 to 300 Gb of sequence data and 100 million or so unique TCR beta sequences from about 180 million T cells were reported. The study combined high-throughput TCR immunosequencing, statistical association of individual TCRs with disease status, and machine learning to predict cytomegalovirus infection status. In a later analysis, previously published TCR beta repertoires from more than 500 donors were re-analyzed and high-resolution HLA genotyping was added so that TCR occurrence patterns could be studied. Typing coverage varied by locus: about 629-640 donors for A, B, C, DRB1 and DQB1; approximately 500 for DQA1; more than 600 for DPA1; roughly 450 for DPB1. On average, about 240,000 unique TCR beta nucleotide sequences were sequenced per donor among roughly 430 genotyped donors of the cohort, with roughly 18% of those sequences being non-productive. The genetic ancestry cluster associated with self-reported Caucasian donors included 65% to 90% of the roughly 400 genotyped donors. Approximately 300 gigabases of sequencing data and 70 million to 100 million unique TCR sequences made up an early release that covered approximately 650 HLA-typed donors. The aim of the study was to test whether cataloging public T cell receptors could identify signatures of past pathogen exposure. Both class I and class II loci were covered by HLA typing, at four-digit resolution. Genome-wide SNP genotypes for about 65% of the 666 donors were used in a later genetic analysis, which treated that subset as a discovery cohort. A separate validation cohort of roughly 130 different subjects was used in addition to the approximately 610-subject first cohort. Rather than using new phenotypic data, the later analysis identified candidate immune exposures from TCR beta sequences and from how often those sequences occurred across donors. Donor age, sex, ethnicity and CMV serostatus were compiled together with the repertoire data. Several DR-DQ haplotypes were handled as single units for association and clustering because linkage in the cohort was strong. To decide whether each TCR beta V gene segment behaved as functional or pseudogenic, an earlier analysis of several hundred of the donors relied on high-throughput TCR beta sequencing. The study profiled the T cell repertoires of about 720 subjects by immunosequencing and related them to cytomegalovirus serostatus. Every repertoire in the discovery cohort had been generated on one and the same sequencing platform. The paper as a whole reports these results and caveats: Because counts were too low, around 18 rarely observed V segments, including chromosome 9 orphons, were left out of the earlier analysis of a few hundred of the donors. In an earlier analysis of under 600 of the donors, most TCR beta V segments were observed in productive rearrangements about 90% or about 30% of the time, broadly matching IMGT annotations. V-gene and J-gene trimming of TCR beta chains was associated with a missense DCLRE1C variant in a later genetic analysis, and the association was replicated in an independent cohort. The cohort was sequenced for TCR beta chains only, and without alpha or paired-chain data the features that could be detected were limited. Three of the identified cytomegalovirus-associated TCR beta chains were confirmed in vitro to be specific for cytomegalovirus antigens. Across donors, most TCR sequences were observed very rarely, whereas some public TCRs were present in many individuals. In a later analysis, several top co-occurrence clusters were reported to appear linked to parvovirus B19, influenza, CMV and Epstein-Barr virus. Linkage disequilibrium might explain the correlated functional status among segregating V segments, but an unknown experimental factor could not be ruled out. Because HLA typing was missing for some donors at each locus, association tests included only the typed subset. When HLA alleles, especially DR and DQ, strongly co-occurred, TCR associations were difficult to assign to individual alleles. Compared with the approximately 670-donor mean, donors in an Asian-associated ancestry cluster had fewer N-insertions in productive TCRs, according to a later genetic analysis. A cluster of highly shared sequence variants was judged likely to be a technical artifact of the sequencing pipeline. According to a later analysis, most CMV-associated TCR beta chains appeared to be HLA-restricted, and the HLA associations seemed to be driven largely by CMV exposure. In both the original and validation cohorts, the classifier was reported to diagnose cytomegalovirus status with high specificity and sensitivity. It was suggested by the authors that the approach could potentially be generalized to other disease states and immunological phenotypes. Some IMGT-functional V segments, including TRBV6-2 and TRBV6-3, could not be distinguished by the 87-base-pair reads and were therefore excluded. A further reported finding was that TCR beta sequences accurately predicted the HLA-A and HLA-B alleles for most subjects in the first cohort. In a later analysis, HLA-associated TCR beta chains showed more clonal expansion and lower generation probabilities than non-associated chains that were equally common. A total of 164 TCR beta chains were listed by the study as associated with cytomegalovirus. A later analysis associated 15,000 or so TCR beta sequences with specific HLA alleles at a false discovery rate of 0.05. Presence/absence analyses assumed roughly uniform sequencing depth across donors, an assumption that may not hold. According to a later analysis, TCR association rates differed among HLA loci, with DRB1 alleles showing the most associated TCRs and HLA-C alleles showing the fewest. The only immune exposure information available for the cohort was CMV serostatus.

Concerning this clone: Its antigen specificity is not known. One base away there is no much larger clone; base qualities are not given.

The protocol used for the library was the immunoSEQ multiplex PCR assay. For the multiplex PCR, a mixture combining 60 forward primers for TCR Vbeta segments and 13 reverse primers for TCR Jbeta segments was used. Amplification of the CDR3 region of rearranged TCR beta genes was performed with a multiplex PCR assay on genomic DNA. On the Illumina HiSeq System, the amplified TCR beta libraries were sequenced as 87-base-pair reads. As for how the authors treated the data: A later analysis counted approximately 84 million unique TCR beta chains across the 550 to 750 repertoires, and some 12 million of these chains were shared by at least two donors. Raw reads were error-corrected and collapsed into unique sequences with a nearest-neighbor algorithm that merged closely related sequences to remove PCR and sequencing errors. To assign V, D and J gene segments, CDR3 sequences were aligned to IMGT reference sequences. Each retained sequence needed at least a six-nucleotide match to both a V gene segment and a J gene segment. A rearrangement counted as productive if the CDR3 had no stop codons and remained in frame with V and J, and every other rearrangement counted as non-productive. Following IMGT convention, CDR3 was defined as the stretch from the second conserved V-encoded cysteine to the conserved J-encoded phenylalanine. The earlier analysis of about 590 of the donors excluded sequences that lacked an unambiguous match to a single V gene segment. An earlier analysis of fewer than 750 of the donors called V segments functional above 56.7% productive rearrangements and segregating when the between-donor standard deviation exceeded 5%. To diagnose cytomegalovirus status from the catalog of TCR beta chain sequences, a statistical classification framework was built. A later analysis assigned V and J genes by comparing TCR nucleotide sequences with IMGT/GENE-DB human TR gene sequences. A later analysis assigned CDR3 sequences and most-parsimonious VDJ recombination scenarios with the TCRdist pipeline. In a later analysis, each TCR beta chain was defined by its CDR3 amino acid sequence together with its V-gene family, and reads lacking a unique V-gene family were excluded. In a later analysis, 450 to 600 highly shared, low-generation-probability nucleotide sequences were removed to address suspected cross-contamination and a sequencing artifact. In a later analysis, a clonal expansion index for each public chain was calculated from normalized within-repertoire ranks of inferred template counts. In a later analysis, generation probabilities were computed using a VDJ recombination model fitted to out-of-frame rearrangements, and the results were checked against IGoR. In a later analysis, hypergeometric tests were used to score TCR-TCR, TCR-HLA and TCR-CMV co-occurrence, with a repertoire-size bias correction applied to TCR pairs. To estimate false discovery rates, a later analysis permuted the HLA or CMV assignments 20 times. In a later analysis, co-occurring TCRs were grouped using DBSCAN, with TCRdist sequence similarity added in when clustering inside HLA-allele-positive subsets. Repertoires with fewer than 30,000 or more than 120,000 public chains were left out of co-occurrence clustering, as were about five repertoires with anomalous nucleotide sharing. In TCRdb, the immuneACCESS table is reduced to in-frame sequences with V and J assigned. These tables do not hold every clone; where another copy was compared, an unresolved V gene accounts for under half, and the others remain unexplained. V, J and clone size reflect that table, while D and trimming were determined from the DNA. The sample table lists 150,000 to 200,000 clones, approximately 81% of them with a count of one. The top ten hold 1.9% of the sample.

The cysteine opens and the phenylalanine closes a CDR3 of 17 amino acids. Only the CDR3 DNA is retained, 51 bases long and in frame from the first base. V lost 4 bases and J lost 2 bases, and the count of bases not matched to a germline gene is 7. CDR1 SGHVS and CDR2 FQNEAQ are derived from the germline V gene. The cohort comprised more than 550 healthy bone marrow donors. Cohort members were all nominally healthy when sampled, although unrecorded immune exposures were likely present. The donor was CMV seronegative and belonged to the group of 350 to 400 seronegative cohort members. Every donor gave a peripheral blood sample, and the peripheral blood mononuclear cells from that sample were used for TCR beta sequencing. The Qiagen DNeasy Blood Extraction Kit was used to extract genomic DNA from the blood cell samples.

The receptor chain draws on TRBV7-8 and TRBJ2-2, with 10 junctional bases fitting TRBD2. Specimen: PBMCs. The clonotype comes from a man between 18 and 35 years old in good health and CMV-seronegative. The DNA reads TGTGCCAGCAGCTCCGACGGACTAGCGGTAAACACCGGGGAGCTGTTTTTT. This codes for CASSSDGLAVNTGELFF.